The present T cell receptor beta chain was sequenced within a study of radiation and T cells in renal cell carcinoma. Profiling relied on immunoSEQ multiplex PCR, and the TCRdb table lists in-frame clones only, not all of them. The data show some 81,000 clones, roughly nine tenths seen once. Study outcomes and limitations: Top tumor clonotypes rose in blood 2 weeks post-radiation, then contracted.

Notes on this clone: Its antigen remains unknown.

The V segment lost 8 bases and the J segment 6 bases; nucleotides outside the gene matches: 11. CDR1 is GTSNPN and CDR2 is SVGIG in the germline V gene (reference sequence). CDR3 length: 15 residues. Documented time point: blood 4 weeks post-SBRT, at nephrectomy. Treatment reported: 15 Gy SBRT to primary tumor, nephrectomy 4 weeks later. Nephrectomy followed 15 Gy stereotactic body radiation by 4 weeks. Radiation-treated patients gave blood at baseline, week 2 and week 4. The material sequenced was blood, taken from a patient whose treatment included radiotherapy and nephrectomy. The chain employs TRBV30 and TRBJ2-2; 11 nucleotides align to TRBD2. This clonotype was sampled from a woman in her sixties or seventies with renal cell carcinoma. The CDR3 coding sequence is TGTGCCGAAGCTCGGGTAGCGGGGGGGCCCGGGGAGCTGTTTTTT. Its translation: CAEARVAGGPGELFF.